Each of the 25 T cell receptor beta chains below was sequenced from the same sample in a study of breast tumors, draining lymph nodes, adjacent tissues. TCRdb called the multiplex PCR reads again in MiXCR, with one record for every CDR3 protein. The data contain approximately 170,000 distinct CDR3 sequences, roughly a third of them singletons. Axillary draining lymph nodes of breast cancer patients supplied the node samples. Specimen: axillary lymph node tissue. These receptors all stem from a female donor with breast cancer. Some clones in this sample may be carry-over from other donors' samples.

This chain joins TRBV7-8 and TRBJ2-3, with D maybe TRBD2 (6 bases). Looked up from germline, CDR1 is SGHVS and CDR2 is FQNEAQ. V lost 5 bases, J lost 4 bases, and 16 bases lay in between. CDR3 size: 15 residues. Here the CDR3 DNA reads TGTGCCAGCAGCCAAGATACGGGAGAGGCAGATACGCAGTATTTT. It encodes CASSQDTGEADTQYF.

This clonotype appeared many times. The gene calls are TRBV5-4 and TRBJ2-1; D might be TRBD1 or TRBD2, each matching 5 bases. Germline loops: CDR1 SGHNT, CDR2 YYREEE (reference sequence). This CDR3 comprises 11 residues. Trimming removed 6 bases at V and 9 bases at J, with 10 bases between. The chain's CDR3 is CASTSGAEQFF. Written as DNA, the CDR3 is TGTGCCAGCACCTCCGGGGCTGAGCAGTTCTTC.

There are a few counts of this clonotype. At one boundary the junction diverges from the germline segment, which might be a read error. The chain couples TRBV7-3 to TRBJ2-1; a weak D match, TRBD2 (6 bases). Germline CDR1 and CDR2: SGHTA and FQGTGA. The length of the CDR3 is 15 residues. Here the CDR3 reads CASSLRDELNNEQLF. In DNA form, the CDR3 reads TGTGCCAGCAGCCTGCGGGATGAACTTAACAATGAGCAGCTCTTC.

V gene TRBV6-2 or TRBV6-3 combines with J gene TRBJ2-5; D is perhaps TRBD2 (5 bases). In germline, CDR1 is MNHEY, CDR2 SVGEGT. There are 11 residues in the CDR3. Trimming removed 2 bases at V and 7 bases at J, with 5 bases between. The CDR3 here is CASSYGGTQYF. DNA of the CDR3: TGTGCCAGCAGTTACGGAGGGACCCAGTACTTC.

This rearrangement joins TRBV3-1 to TRBJ2-5, with 9 bases aligning to TRBD1. The V gene's germline CDR1 is LGHDT and CDR2 YNNKEL (reference sequence). The junction had 0 bases not matched to a gene; V was cut back by 5 bases and J by 2 bases. The length of the CDR3 is 13 residues. Written as DNA, the CDR3 is TGTGCCAGCAGCGACAGGGGGCAAGAGACCCAGTACTTC. This translates into CASSDRGQETQYF.

This clonotype appeared a few times. The chain carries TRBV12-3 or TRBV12-4 and TRBJ1-1; maybe TRBD1 (5 bases). The CDR3 totals 12 residues. Trimming cost V 6 bases and J 7 bases, with 12 bases left between them. CDR3 bases: TGTGCCAGCAGCACGGGACGGATTGAAGCTTTCTTT. This translates into CASSTGRIEAFF.

This chain uses TRBV24-1 with TRBJ2-1, with D maybe TRBD1 (6 bases). Germline V gives CDR1 KGHDR, CDR2 SFDVKD. Between the trimmed V and J ends, which lost 5 bases and 5 bases, there was a span of 15 bases. The CDR3 extends over 15 amino acids. The CDR3 nucleotides read TGTGCCACCAGTGCTAGAGTGCCAGGGGACAATGAGCAGTTCTTC. This gives the protein CATSARVPGDNEQFF.

This clonotype appeared a few times. The genes are TRBV5-4 and TRBJ1-2, with D unclear. This CDR3 contains 13 residues. Germline V gene data show CDR1 as SGHNT and CDR2 as YYREEE (reference sequence). The V end was cut by 4 bases, the J end by 4 bases, with 11 bases between. The CDR3 reads CASSLDKTYGYTF. The CDR3, as DNA: TGTGCCAGCAGCCTCGACAAAACCTATGGCTACACCTTC.

This clonotype showed up many times. The rearrangement uses TRBV9 and TRBJ2-2; unclear D gene. V lost 4 bases and J 8 bases, leaving 9 bases between the germline ends. There are 12 residues in the CDR3. In germline, CDR1 is SGDLS, CDR2 YYNGEE. The CDR3 reads CASSPTRGELFF. CDR3 nucleotide sequence: TGTGCCAGCAGCCCCACCAGGGGGGAGCTGTTTTTT.

The rearrangement links TRBV28 to TRBJ2-3, with TRBD2 matching 9 bases. V was clipped by 5 bases and J by 2 bases; unmatched bases: 8. This CDR3 is 16 amino acids long. Looked up from germline, CDR1 is MDHEN and CDR2 is SYDVKM. Written as DNA, the CDR3 is TGTGCCAGCAGTGGGGGGCTAGCGGGGTTCACAGATACGCAGTATTTT. Residues: CASSGGLAGFTDTQYF.

The chain combines TRBV11-2 with TRBJ1-1; D might be TRBD1 (5 bases). CDR3 size: 15 residues. Germline values: CDR1 SGHAT, CDR2 FQNNGV. Between the trimmed V and J ends, which lost 3 bases and 6 bases, there was a span of 17 bases. The CDR3 is CASSLAGYGAAEAFF. As DNA, the CDR3 is TGTGCCAGCAGCTTGGCTGGGTACGGGGCCGCTGAAGCTTTCTTT.

This clonotype was detected many times. This chain uses TRBV7-3 with TRBJ2-3; the D gene is possibly TRBD2 (7 bases). The CDR3 is 14 residues long. Germline values: CDR1 SGHTA, CDR2 FQGTGA. The V end lost 2 bases, the J end lost 6 bases, and 12 bases lay between the germline ends. The CDR3 is CASSLGGARDTQYF. The CDR3 nucleotides are TGTGCCAGCAGCTTAGGGGGGGCTAGGGATACGCAGTATTTT.

This clonotype was picked up one time. The chain employs TRBV11-2 and TRBJ2-7; perhaps TRBD1 as D (6 bases). This CDR3 spans 15 amino acids. The V end lost 2 bases, the J end lost 0 bases, and 11 bases lay between the germline ends. CDR1 is SGHAT and CDR2 is FQNNGV in the germline V gene. CDR3 DNA sequence: TGTGCCAGCAGCTTAACAGGGAGAAGCTCCTACGAGCAGTACTTC. The encoded protein is CASSLTGRSSYEQYF.

This clonotype was seen a handful of times. A much larger clone lies one base from this, so it may be a read error. The genes are TRBV19 and TRBJ2-3; D remains ambiguous. V was clipped by 7 bases and J by 2 bases, with 10 bases between them. This CDR3 region has 13 residues. Looked up from germline, CDR1 is LNHDA and CDR2 is SQIVND (reference sequence). For the CDR3, the DNA is TGTGCCAGTAATGTGGCATACACAGATACGCAGTATTTT. As protein: CASNVAYTDTQYF.

A word on this clonotype: The junction departs from germline at one end; a sequencing error may be responsible. This sequence joins TRBV15 and TRBJ2-5; D might be TRBD2 (6 bases). This CDR3 region has 16 residues. Germline V gives CDR1 LNHNV, CDR2 YYDKDF (reference sequence). The CDR3 DNA follows: TGTGCCTCCAGCAGAGAGACTAGTCGGAGGTCCGAGACCCAGTACTTC. Amino acids: CASSRETSRRSETQYF. Combining the CDR3 with reference TRBV15 and TRBJ2-5 gives the whole variable domain DAMVIQNPRYQVTQFGKPVTLSCSQTLNHNVMYWYQQKSSQAPKLLFHYYDKDFNNEADTPDNFQSRRPNTSFCFLDIRSPGLGDTAMYLCASSRETSRRSETQYFGPGTRLLVL.

This clonotype was recorded at least ten times. The chain has TRBV5-1 and TRBJ1-2; 9 positions match TRBD1. The germline V gene has CDR1 SGHRS and CDR2 YFSETQ. The junction had 4 bases not matched to a gene; V was cut back by 3 bases and J by 1 base. The CDR3 contains 15 residues. CDR3 loop: CASSSGQGINYGYTF. The DNA of the CDR3 is TGCGCCAGCAGCTCGGGACAGGGAATTAACTATGGCTACACCTTC.

The table lists this clonotype with many counts. This sequence joins TRBV24-1 and TRBJ1-5; no firm D call. The CDR3 runs 10 residues. Deletions cut 9 bases from V and 8 bases from J, with 7 bases between. Per the germline V gene, CDR1 is KGHDR and CDR2 is SFDVKD. CDR3 region: CATAVEPQHF. In DNA form, the CDR3 reads TGTGCCACCGCCGTCGAGCCCCAGCATTTT.

In the case of this clonotype: A much larger clone lies one base from this, so it may be a read error. The chain carries TRBV20-1 and TRBJ2-5; 12 positions agree with TRBD2. This CDR3 comprises 17 residues. The germline CDR1 and CDR2 sequences are DFQATT and SNEGSKA (reference sequence). J gave up 9 bases and V 0 bases, and 14 bases lay outside the gene matches. The CDR3 is CSARDAASGGAREAQYF. The CDR3 nucleotides read TGCAGTGCTAGAGATGCCGCTAGCGGGGGGGCTCGGGAGGCCCAGTACTTC.

This clonotype has at least ten counts. The rearrangement uses TRBV5-4 and TRBJ1-6, with 9 bases identical to TRBD1. The CDR3 sequence is 14 residues long. J was trimmed by 10 bases and V by 5 bases; bases with no gene match: 7. Germline CDR1 SGHNT, CDR2 YYREEE (reference sequence). CDR3 coding DNA: TGTGCCAGCAGTCCCGGGACAGGGATATCACCCCTCCACTTT. This sequence encodes CASSPGTGISPLHF.

Remarks on this clonotype: One base away lies a much larger clone, so this may be a sequencing read error. V is TRBV6-1 and J is TRBJ2-2; 8 nucleotides line up with TRBD1. The germline gives CDR1 MNHNS, CDR2 SASEGT. The CDR3 has 14 residues. DNA for the CDR3: TGTGCCAGCAGGAGGACAGGGAACACCGGGGAGCTGTCTTTT. This gives the protein CASRRTGNTGELSF.

This clonotype occurred a few times. This may come from a read error, since a much larger clone is one base off. The genes are TRBV6-4 and TRBJ2-3, with D uncertain. The CDR3 length is 13 residues. Trimming stripped 5 bases from V and 3 bases from J, with 9 bases between. CDR1 MRHNA and CDR2 SNTAGT come from the germline V gene. Written as DNA, the CDR3 is TGTGCCAGCAGTCTTCGCCTAACAGATACGCAGTATTTT. This gives the protein CASSLRLTDTQYF.

This clonotype was detected many times. This chain uses TRBV7-2 with TRBJ1-4, with D unclear. Germline V gives CDR1 SGHTA, CDR2 FQGNSA. Deletions cut 5 bases from V and 6 bases from J, with 13 bases between. The CDR3 runs to 14 residues. The DNA of the CDR3 is TGTGCCAGCAGCCCCCGCCCGGACTATGAAAAACTGTTTTTT. As protein: CASSPRPDYEKLFF.

This clonotype was detected a few times. The V and J genes are TRBV27 and TRBJ2-7; tentative D call: TRBD1 (5 bases). V lost 2 bases and J 0 bases, leaving 11 bases between the germline ends. CDR3 length: 15 amino acids. Per germline, CDR1 MNHEY and CDR2 SMNVEV (reference sequence). This CDR3 is CASSLQGPPSYEQYF. The CDR3 nucleotides read TGTGCCAGCAGTTTACAGGGTCCCCCCTCCTACGAGCAGTACTTC.

There are many counts of this clonotype. The V gene is TRBV19, the J gene TRBJ2-7; TRBD1 aligns across 9 bases. Germline V gene data show CDR1 as LNHDA and CDR2 as SQIVND (reference sequence). This CDR3 is 14 amino acids long. The trim removed 6 bases at V and 4 bases at J, leaving 7 bases unmatched. CDR3 amino acids: CASSQGQGEYEQYF. CDR3 DNA sequence: TGTGCCAGTAGCCAGGGACAGGGTGAATACGAGCAGTACTTC.

In this sample, this clonotype turned up many times. V is TRBV6-5 and J is TRBJ2-5, with D possibly matching TRBD2 (6 bases). CDR1 is MNHEY, CDR2 SVGAGI, per germline. Trimming cost V 6 bases and J 2 bases, with 16 bases left between them. CDR3 size: 15 residues. The CDR3 reads CASSITEGQQETQYF. The DNA for the CDR3 is TGTGCCAGCAGCATTACGGAGGGCCAGCAAGAGACCCAGTACTTC.